This T cell receptor (beta chain) was found in a study of metastatic and nonmetastatic thyroid tumors (dated by TCRdb to the early 2020s). Study-level background: Repertoires from peripheral blood and from tumor or nodule tissue samples of malignant and benign thyroid patients were compared.

The library was obtained by PCR. The sample was run on an Illumina HiSeq 4000. High-throughput sequencing was used to profile the TCR beta-chain CDR3 region of each patient. The authors processed their data as follows. The researchers built a classifier to tell apart papillary thyroid cancer patients with distant metastasis, based on CDR3 differences among clinicopathological groups. The Shannon index was used to assess repertoire diversity, and the Morisita-Horn index was used to assess tumor-blood repertoire similarity. Starting from the raw public reads, TCRdb applied fastp trimming at Q25, assembled clones with MiXCR and retained in-frame beta chains. The V and J calls follow TCRdb's processing rather than the paper's. Within this sample are some 90,000 clones, with around 9.1% of them counted one time only. Clones ranked in the top ten supply roughly 9% of the sample. The CDR3, cysteine through phenylalanine, is 15 amino acids long. Of the read, only the CDR3 DNA is kept; its 45 bases are in frame from base 1. V ends up 2 bases short and J 4 bases short, with an unmatched junction base count of 5. Sequences MNHNS (CDR1) and SASEGT (CDR2) are obtained from the germline V gene.

Study-level results and caveats: TCR beta diversity was reported as significantly higher in malignant tumors than in benign nodules, in both blood and tumor samples.

There are a few counts of this clone. No antigen is known for it. No much larger clonotype is one base removed from it; base qualities were not supplied. No treatment had been received by any patient before thyroid surgery. The study retrospectively analysed patient clinical samples collected from about 2012 to 2019 using T-cell receptor beta sequencing. The specimen sequenced was blood. The V and J genes are TRBV6-1 and TRBJ2-3; 8 middle bases align to TRBD2. The receptor comes from a female donor with papillary thyroid cancer or a benign thyroid nodule (not recorded which). Some clones in this sample may be carry-over from other donors' samples. The nucleotide sequence is TGTGCCAGCAGTGAACTAGCGGGTCGTCCAGATACGCAGTATTTT. Its product reads: CASSELAGRPDTQYF.